Listed below are T cell receptor beta chains from one sample, sequenced in a study of a mutant IDH1 vaccine in newly diagnosed glioma. Their cognate antigens are unknown. Sequenced by immunoSEQ multiplex PCR; TCRdb stores in-frame clones only, minus some. The table records approximately 82,000 clones, almost 85% of them present only once. The material was PBMCs, obtained from a glioma patient whose treatment included an IDH1 peptide vaccine. Source of these receptors: a man between 25 and 39 years old with glioma. Some clones in this sample may be carry-over from other donors' samples. Each CDR3 is given with its conserved first and last residue. A D gene is named only where the DNA matches it firmly. A row's size may be missing; if present it is once, few, many or a size class.

d_call	clone_size	v_call	j_call	cdr3_aa	cdr3_nt
TRBD1	NA	TRBV11-2	TRBJ2-7	CASSLGITGAFSYEQYF	TGTGCCAGCAGCTTAGGAATTACAGGGGCTTTCTCCTACGAGCAGTACTTC
NA	NA	TRBV6-5	TRBJ1-1	CASSKYGRGNTEAFF	TGTGCCAGCAGCAAATATGGGAGGGGGAACACTGAAGCTTTCTTT
TRBD2	NA	TRBV6-5	TRBJ2-7	CASSLSSGGEQYF	TGTGCCAGCAGCTTATCTAGCGGGGGCGAGCAGTACTTC
NA	NA	TRBV7-2	TRBJ1-1	CASSLRPGVGTEAFF	TGTGCCAGCAGCTTAAGGCCCGGGGTAGGGACTGAAGCTTTCTTT
NA	NA	TRBV11-2	TRBJ1-2	CASSLWAGEYGYTF	TGTGCCAGCAGCTTATGGGCAGGGGAGTATGGCTACACCTTC
NA	NA	TRBV19	TRBJ2-1	CASSIRGKSSYNEQFF	TGTGCCAGTAGTATTAGAGGCAAAAGCTCCTACAATGAGCAGTTCTTC
NA	NA	TRBV6-5	TRBJ1-3	CASRQAGDSGNTIYF	TGTGCCAGCAGGCAAGCAGGCGACTCTGGAAACACCATATATTTT
TRBD2	NA	TRBV19	TRBJ2-3	CASRNSGATDTQYF	TGTGCCAGTAGAAATAGCGGGGCCACAGATACGCAGTATTTT
NA	NA	TRBV9	TRBJ1-1	CASSVGGFTEAFF	TGTGCCAGCAGCGTAGGGGGGTTCACTGAAGCTTTCTTT
TRBD1	few	TRBV5-1	TRBJ1-4	CASSRGDRTNEKLFF	TGCGCCAGCAGCCGAGGGGACAGAACAAATGAAAAACTGTTTTTT
TRBD1	NA	TRBV18	TRBJ1-2	CASSPPGQRADGYTF	TGTGCCAGCTCACCCCCGGGACAGCGAGCCGATGGCTACACCTTC
TRBD1	NA	TRBV18	TRBJ1-5	CASSSQQGGGNQPQHF	TGTGCCAGCTCATCACAACAGGGGGGCGGCAATCAGCCCCAGCATTTT
TRBD2	NA	TRBV4-1	TRBJ2-3	CASSQMMTSETDTQYF	TGCGCCAGCAGCCAAATGATGACTAGCGAAACAGATACGCAGTATTTT
NA	NA	TRBV19	TRBJ2-3	CASKPHSGTSTDTQYF	TGTGCCAGTAAACCCCATTCCGGGACTAGCACAGATACGCAGTATTTT
NA	NA	TRBV16	TRBJ1-2	CASSQSSRYGYTF	TGTGCCAGCAGCCAATCCTCTCGCTATGGCTACACCTTC
NA	once	TRBV27	TRBJ1-2	CASSSPFSGTYGYTF	TGTGCCAGCAGTTCCCCCTTTTCGGGGACATATGGCTACACCTTC
NA	NA	TRBV9	TRBJ1-1	CASSMEVTEAFF	TGTGCCAGCAGCATGGAGGTCACTGAAGCTTTCTTT
NA	NA	TRBV18	TRBJ2-1	CASSPEYNEQFF	TGTGCCAGCTCACCGGAGTACAATGAGCAGTTCTTC
NA	NA	TRBV27	TRBJ2-1	CASSLGVGGAAEQFF	TGTGCCAGCAGTTTAGGGGTGGGAGGCGCGGCTGAGCAGTTCTTC
TRBD1	once	TRBV27	TRBJ1-1	CASSLYRGRGTEAFF	TGTGCCAGCAGTCTTTACAGGGGACGAGGGACTGAAGCTTTCTTT
TRBD2	NA	TRBV28	TRBJ2-1	CASRLGLAGGFWEQFF	TGTGCCAGCAGATTAGGACTAGCGGGAGGGTTCTGGGAGCAGTTCTTC
NA	NA	TRBV2	TRBJ1-2	CASGWQTYGYTF	TGTGCCAGCGGTTGGCAAACTTATGGCTACACCTTC
TRBD2	NA	TRBV30	TRBJ2-1	CAWSVNRGLAGGSYYNEQFF	TGTGCCTGGAGTGTCAACCGGGGACTAGCGGGCGGTTCATATTACAATGAGCAGTTCTTC
TRBD1	NA	TRBV9	TRBJ1-2	CASSVGSIDRAYTF	TGTGCCAGCAGCGTAGGGAGTATAGACAGGGCGTACACCTTC
NA	once	TRBV7-2	TRBJ2-3	CASSLSPIVATDTQYF	TGTGCCAGCAGCTTATCCCCCATAGTTGCAACAGATACGCAGTATTTT
NA	NA	TRBV5-6	TRBJ1-2	CASSLSGGVDYGYTF	TGTGCCAGCAGCCTCTCTGGGGGGGTAGACTATGGCTACACCTTC
NA	NA	TRBV27	TRBJ1-6	CASSLYGGTGSPLHF	TGTGCCAGCAGTTTATATGGGGGGACGGGATCACCCCTCCACTTT